These 30 T cell receptor beta chains share one sample of origin, sequenced in a study of T-cell memory formation after mild COVID-19. TCRdb analysed the 5' RACE reads with MiXCR anew, one entry per CDR3 protein. The data contain roughly 190,000 distinct CDR3 sequences, about 10% of them singletons. The sample was PBMCs or a T cell subset sorted from them (not recorded which). These receptors all come from a man between 18 and 29 years old who had mild COVID-19 (a few samples of this study predate the infection). Cell type and time point are not known.

This clonotype has at least ten counts. V usage is TRBV27 and J usage is TRBJ2-3; no reliable D call. Germline V gene sequence: CDR1 MNHEY, CDR2 SMNVEV (reference sequence). The CDR3 covers 17 residues. V was shortened by 6 bases and J by 1 base, with 20 bases between the two germline ends. The CDR3 loop reads CASSFRLRESGTDTQYF. Here the CDR3 DNA reads TGTGCCAGCAGCTTCCGCCTCCGAGAGTCGGGCACAGATACGCAGTATTTT.

The chain's CDR3 is CASNKDVYNEQFF. The DNA of the CDR3 is TGTGCCAGCAATAAGGACGTCTACAATGAGCAGTTCTTC. This chain connects TRBV9 to TRBJ2-1; D is undetermined. The CDR3 has 13 residues. Trimming stripped 6 bases from V and 3 bases from J, with 10 bases between. Germline values: CDR1 SGDLS, CDR2 YYNGEE.

This clonotype was seen only a few times. The chain uses TRBV5-1 and TRBJ1-2; D unresolved. V lost 4 bases and J 2 bases, leaving 15 bases between the germline ends. Germline V gene sequence: CDR1 SGHRS, CDR2 YFSETQ. The CDR3 totals 15 residues. The CDR3 DNA follows: TGCGCCAGCAGCGCGGGCGGCAGGACCAACTATGGCTACACCTTC. Translated: CASSAGGRTNYGYTF. Based on the CDR3 plus reference TRBV5-1 and TRBJ1-2, the full variable domain is KAGVTQTPRYLIKTRGQQVTLSCSPISGHRSVSWYQQTPGQGLQFLFEYFSETQRNKGNFPGRFSGRQFSNSRSEMNVSTLELGDSALYLCASSAGGRTNYGYTFGSGTRLTVV.

This clonotype came up many times. The chain combines TRBV6-2 or TRBV6-3 with TRBJ2-7; D uncertain. V gave up 2 bases and J gave up 0 bases, with 5 bases separating them. The CDR3 runs to 13 residues. Germline V lookup: CDR1 MNHEY, CDR2 SVGEGT. The CDR3 region has the DNA TGTGCCAGCAGTTACGTCCTCTCCTACGAGCAGTACTTC. Amino acids: CASSYVLSYEQYF.

This chain connects TRBV5-1 to TRBJ2-7; 7 bases align to TRBD2. Germline CDR1 is SGHRS and CDR2 is YFSETQ. The CDR3 spans 15 residues. The V gene end was trimmed by 3 bases and the J gene end by 0 bases; junction bases not matched to a gene: 6. CDR3 protein: CASSSASGISYEQYF. The CDR3, as DNA: TGCGCCAGCAGCTCAGCTAGCGGCATCTCCTACGAGCAGTACTTC.

The rearrangement uses TRBV20-1 and TRBJ2-7; the D call may be TRBD1 or TRBD2 (5 bases each). This CDR3 spans 15 amino acids. Trimming removed 5 bases at V and 4 bases at J, with 21 bases between. Germline values: CDR1 DFQATT, CDR2 SNEGSKA (reference sequence). CDR3 DNA: TGCAGTGCTCGAAACCCGACCGGGACCGAGTACGAGCAGTACTTC. Its protein is CSARNPTGTEYEQYF.

This clonotype was seen only a few times. The V call is TRBV20-1, the J call TRBJ1-2, with D uncertain. CDR3 length: 12 amino acids. The germline V gene has CDR1 DFQATT and CDR2 SNEGSKA (reference sequence). Trimming shortened V by 5 bases and J by 4 bases, and 11 bases separated the two germline ends. The CDR3 spells CSAPDQRYGYTF. The CDR3 DNA reads as TGCAGTGCTCCAGACCAGCGCTATGGCTACACCTTC.

The chain has TRBV15 and TRBJ1-1; possibly TRBD1 for D (6 bases). The CDR3 covers 17 residues. V shed 0 bases and J shed 1 base, with 15 bases lying between them. CDR1 LNHNV and CDR2 YYDKDF come from the germline V gene (reference sequence). CDR3 DNA sequence: TGTGCCACCAGCAGAGATCTAATCGGGGGCTCGAACACTGAAGCTTTCTTT. Protein sequence: CATSRDLIGGSNTEAFF.

The gene calls are TRBV6-4 and TRBJ1-5, with TRBD1 matching 7 bases. J gave up 7 bases and V 10 bases, and 7 bases lay outside the gene matches. Germline V gene data show CDR1 as MRHNA and CDR2 as SNTAGT. The CDR3 sequence is 12 residues long. In DNA, the CDR3 is TGTGCCAACGACAGGGACGGGCAGCCCCAGCATTTT. Protein product: CANDRDGQPQHF.

The sample holds a few counts of this clonotype. The CDR3 loop is CASSPITSTDTQYF. In DNA, the CDR3 is TGTGCCAGCAGTCCGATCACTAGCACAGATACGCAGTATTTT. The V and J genes are TRBV2 and TRBJ2-3; unclear D gene. Between the trimmed V and J ends, which lost 5 bases and 0 bases, there was a span of 9 bases. The CDR3 contains 14 residues. CDR1 and CDR2 from the germline V gene are SNHLY and FYNNEI.

This rearrangement joins TRBV10-3 to TRBJ1-6; no clear D gene. Germline V CDR1 and CDR2: ENHRY, SYGVKD. The CDR3 contains 13 residues. V was pared by 2 bases and J by 7 bases, with 6 bases between. CDR3 in amino acids: CAISEVSNSPLHF. As DNA, the CDR3 is TGTGCCATCAGTGAGGTGTCCAATTCACCCCTCCACTTT.

This clonotype came up a few times. The J gene is TRBJ2-7, the V gene TRBV6-5; 10 nucleotides match TRBD2. Losses at the gene ends were 6 bases for V and 0 bases for J; bases not matched to a gene: 14. CDR3 length: 18 amino acids. The germline gives CDR1 MNHEY, CDR2 SVGAGI. CDR3 nucleotide sequence: TGTGCCAGCAGGCACAAGGCTAGCGGGGGCCCGAGCTCCTACGAGCAGTACTTC. Encoded protein: CASRHKASGGPSSYEQYF.

This sequence joins TRBV11-3 and TRBJ2-2, with D perhaps matching TRBD1 or TRBD2 (5 bases each). CDR3 length equals 17 residues. V lost 0 bases, J lost 5 bases, and 16 bases lay in between. Looked up from germline, CDR1 is SGHNT and CDR2 is YENEEA. Here the CDR3 DNA reads TGTGCCAGCAGCTTAGAGGCCTGGGGGAAGAGTACCGGGGAGCTGTTTTTT. Amino acids: CASSLEAWGKSTGELFF.

This clonotype came up a few times. This rearrangement joins TRBV4-3 to TRBJ1-3, with 9 nucleotides matching TRBD1. Per germline, CDR1 LGHNA and CDR2 YSLEER. The CDR3 extends over 21 amino acids. The junction had 16 bases not matched to a gene; V was cut back by 0 bases and J by 1 base. The CDR3 nucleotides read TGCGCCAGCAGCCAAGATGTTTTAGGACAGGGGAAGGTTGGTTCTGGAAACACCATATATTTT. Residues: CASSQDVLGQGKVGSGNTIYF.

The table lists this clonotype with a few counts. The chain links TRBV20-1 to TRBJ2-5; TRBD2 matches at 15 bases. V trimming: 3 bases; J trimming: 4 bases; junction bases outside the gene matches: 6. This CDR3 comprises 16 residues. In germline, CDR1 is DFQATT, CDR2 SNEGSKA (reference sequence). CDR3 protein: CSAREGLAGGRETQYF. The CDR3 nucleotides are TGCAGTGCTAGGGAAGGACTAGCGGGGGGGCGAGAGACCCAGTACTTC.

The V call is TRBV6-2 or TRBV6-3, the J call TRBJ2-5, with a weak D call TRBD1 (6 bases). The V gene's germline CDR1 is MNHEY and CDR2 SVGEGT. CDR3 length: 14 residues. Trimming cost V 4 bases and J 0 bases, with 9 bases left between them. CDR3 sequence reads: CASSFNRDQETQYF. CDR3 DNA: TGTGCCAGCAGTTTCAACAGGGACCAAGAGACCCAGTACTTC.

There are a few counts of this clonotype. The chain carries TRBV6-6 and TRBJ1-2, with D maybe TRBD1 (5 bases). Trimming took off 5 bases at V and 2 bases at J, with 12 bases between the two ends. The germline gives CDR1 MNHNY, CDR2 SVGAGI (reference sequence). The CDR3 contains 14 residues. CDR3 residues: CASSPAGGNYGYTF. The CDR3, as DNA: TGTGCCAGCAGTCCCGCCGGGGGGAACTATGGCTACACCTTC.

The rearrangement joins TRBV7-3 to TRBJ1-3, with D possibly TRBD1 on 5 matching bases. The CDR3 runs to 16 residues. The germline V gene has CDR1 SGHTA and CDR2 FQGTGA. Trimming removed 3 bases from V and 1 base from J, with 13 bases in between. The CDR3 nucleotides read TGTGCCAGCAGCTTGGGTCCCGGGGCGTCTGGAAACACCATATATTTT. Protein product: CASSLGPGASGNTIYF.

This clonotype was picked up a small number of times. The genes are TRBV19 and TRBJ1-2; D gene unclear. Germline CDR1 and CDR2: LNHDA and SQIVND (reference sequence). There are 15 residues in the CDR3. Trimming cost V 5 bases and J 4 bases, with 17 bases left between them. The CDR3 spells CASSVTVPGSYGYTF. The CDR3 nucleotides read TGTGCCAGTAGTGTAACAGTGCCCGGTAGCTATGGCTACACCTTC.

This clonotype has just a few counts. The chain joins TRBV4-3 to TRBJ2-7; D unclear. From germline, CDR1 is LGHNA and CDR2 YSLEER. This CDR3 has 13 residues. The ends were cut back, 1 base at V and 7 bases at J, with 11 bases in the middle. The DNA of the CDR3 is TGCGCCAGCAGCCAAGCCTACCAAGGGGAGCAGTACTTC. Protein sequence: CASSQAYQGEQYF.

This clonotype was found a few times. The chain recombines TRBV5-1 with TRBJ2-1; 10 bases fit TRBD2. The CDR3 covers 15 residues. J gave up 5 bases and V 6 bases, and 8 bases lay outside the gene matches. The germline CDR1 and CDR2 sequences are SGHRS and YFSETQ. In nucleotides, the CDR3 is TGCGCCAGCACCCCTCTAGCGGGGGTTAACAATGAGCAGTTCTTC. It specifies CASTPLAGVNNEQFF.

The chain employs TRBV4-3 and TRBJ1-2; 7 bases fit TRBD1. The V and J ends lost 3 bases and 4 bases, in that order; junction bases with no gene match: 14. Germline CDR1 reads LGHNA; CDR2 reads YSLEER. CDR3 length: 17 residues. The CDR3 bases are TGCGCCAGCAGCCATCCCCGTGACAGGGAGGGGTTCTATGGCTACACCTTC. This translates into CASSHPRDREGFYGYTF.

In its sample, this clonotype was seen a few times. The V gene is TRBV28, the J gene TRBJ2-5, with 12 bases that match TRBD2. Germline V gene sequence: CDR1 MDHEN, CDR2 SYDVKM. There are 15 residues in the CDR3. V shed 4 bases and J 6 bases; nucleotides not matched to a gene: 6. CDR3 nucleotides: TGTGCCAGCAGTTCACCTAGCGGGGGGGCAAAGACCCAGTACTTC. Protein sequence: CASSSPSGGAKTQYF.

The genes are TRBV11-2 and TRBJ1-2; the D is unclear. The V gene lost 3 bases and the J gene lost 1 base, with 9 bases spanning the gap. The CDR3 runs 14 residues. Germline values: CDR1 SGHAT, CDR2 FQNNGV. CDR3 DNA sequence: TGTGCCAGCAGCTTCGGGAGAGATAACTATGGCTACACCTTC. Translating it yields CASSFGRDNYGYTF.

A few counts support this clonotype. This rearrangement joins TRBV12-3 or TRBV12-4 to TRBJ2-1, with D possibly matching TRBD2 (6 bases). This CDR3 spans 15 amino acids. Trimming stripped 2 bases from V and 5 bases from J, with 13 bases between. As DNA, the CDR3 is TGTGCCAGCAGTTTAAACACGGGCGGGGACAATGAGCAGTTCTTC. Translating gives CASSLNTGGDNEQFF.

This clonotype was observed a handful of times. The chain has TRBV6-1 and TRBJ2-3, with no clear D. The CDR3 loop spans 13 amino acids. V dropped 7 bases and J dropped 6 bases, with 14 bases sitting between them. Germline assignment: CDR1 MNHNS and CDR2 SASEGT. The CDR3 here is CASTQSGWDTQYF. The DNA of the CDR3 is TGTGCCAGCACCCAGTCTGGGTGGGATACGCAGTATTTT.

J is TRBJ2-3 and V is TRBV5-1, with 14 nucleotides matching TRBD2. The CDR3 is 16 amino acids. Germline CDR1 and CDR2: SGHRS and YFSETQ. The V and J ends lost 1 base and 6 bases, in that order; junction bases with no gene match: 4. The CDR3 nucleotides are TGCGCCAGCAGCTTGCAGAGGACTAGCGGGGGGGATACGCAGTATTTT. Its protein is CASSLQRTSGGDTQYF.

This clonotype was counted only a few times. V is TRBV7-9 and J is TRBJ2-3, with TRBD2 identical over 10 bases. The J segment lost 7 bases and the V segment lost 5 bases, leaving 15 bases of the junction unmatched. Germline V gives CDR1 SEHNR, CDR2 FQNEAQ (reference sequence). The CDR3 length is 17 residues. CDR3 region: CASSHSPGLASLYTQYF. In DNA, the CDR3 is TGTGCCAGCAGCCATTCACCGGGACTAGCGTCCCTCTATACGCAGTATTTT. Together with reference TRBV7-9 and TRBJ2-3, the CDR3 gives the full variable domain: DTGVSQNPRHKITKRGQNVTFRCDPISEHNRLYWYRQTLGQGPEFLTYFQNEAQLEKSRLLSDRFSAERPKGSFSTLEIQRTEQGDSAMYLCASSHSPGLASLYTQYFGPGTRLTVL.

The genes are TRBV11-2 and TRBJ2-1, with 7 positions matching TRBD1. The J segment lost 5 bases and the V segment lost 1 base, leaving 5 bases of the junction unmatched. This CDR3 is built from 15 residues. In germline, CDR1 is SGHAT, CDR2 FQNNGV. CDR3 nucleotides: TGTGCCAGCAGCTTAGTTTGGGGACAGCACAATGAGCAGTTCTTC. Translating it yields CASSLVWGQHNEQFF.

This clonotype appeared a few times. This chain connects TRBV20-1 to TRBJ2-3; D uncertain. Trimming pared 5 bases from V and 5 bases from J, leaving 14 bases between. Germline lookup yields CDR1 DFQATT and CDR2 SNEGSKA (reference sequence). The CDR3 has 13 amino acids. CDR3 amino acids: CSAVGGDGDTQYF. The CDR3 coding sequence is TGCAGTGCTGTGGGTGGAGACGGAGATACGCAGTATTTT.